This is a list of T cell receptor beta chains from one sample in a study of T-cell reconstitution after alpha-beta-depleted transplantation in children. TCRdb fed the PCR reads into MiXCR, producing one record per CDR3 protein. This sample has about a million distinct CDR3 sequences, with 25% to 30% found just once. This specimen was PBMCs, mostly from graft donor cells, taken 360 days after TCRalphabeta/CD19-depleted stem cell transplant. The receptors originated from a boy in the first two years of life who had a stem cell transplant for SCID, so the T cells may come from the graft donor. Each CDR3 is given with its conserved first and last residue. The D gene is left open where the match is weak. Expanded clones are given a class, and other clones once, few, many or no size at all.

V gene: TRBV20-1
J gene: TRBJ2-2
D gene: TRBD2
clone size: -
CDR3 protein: CSARARGGAGTGELFF
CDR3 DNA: TGCAGTGCTAGGGCCCGGGGGGGGGCAGGCACCGGGGAGCTGTTTTTT

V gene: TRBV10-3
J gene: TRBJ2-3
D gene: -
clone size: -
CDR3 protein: CAISQSAGGGTDTQYF
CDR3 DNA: TGTGCCATCAGTCAAAGCGCAGGAGGGGGCACAGATACGCAGTATTTT

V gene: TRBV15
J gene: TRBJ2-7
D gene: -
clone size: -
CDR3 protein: CATSRGATSSYEQYF
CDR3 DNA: TGTGCCACCAGCAGAGGTGCGACTAGCTCCTACGAGCAGTACTTC

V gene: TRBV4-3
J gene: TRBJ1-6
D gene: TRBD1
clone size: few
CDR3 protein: CASSQDPGTGDNSPLHF
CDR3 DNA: TGCGCCAGCAGCCAAGATCCTGGAACAGGGGATAATTCACCCCTCCACTTT

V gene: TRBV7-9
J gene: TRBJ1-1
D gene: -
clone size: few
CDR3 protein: CASSFYLGKQNTEAFF
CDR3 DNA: TGTGCCAGCAGCTTTTATCTCGGCAAGCAGAACACTGAAGCTTTCTTT

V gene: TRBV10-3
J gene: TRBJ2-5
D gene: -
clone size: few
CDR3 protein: CAISDLQETQYF
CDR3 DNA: TGTGCCATCAGTGATTTACAAGAGACCCAGTACTTC

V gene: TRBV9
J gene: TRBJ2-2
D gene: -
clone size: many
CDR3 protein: CASGGIGELFF
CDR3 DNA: TGTGCCAGCGGTGGGATAGGGGAGCTGTTTTTT

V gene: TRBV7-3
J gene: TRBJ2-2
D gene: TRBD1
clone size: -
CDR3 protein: CASSQDRLTGELFF
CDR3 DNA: TGTGCCAGCAGTCAGGACAGGCTCACCGGGGAGCTGTTTTTT

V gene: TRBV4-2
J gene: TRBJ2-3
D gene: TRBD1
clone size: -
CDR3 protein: CASSQTPKQGAPAAQYF
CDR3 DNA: TGTGCCAGCAGCCAAACACCGAAACAGGGGGCGCCTGCAGCGCAGTATTTT

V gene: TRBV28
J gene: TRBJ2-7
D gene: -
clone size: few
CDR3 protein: CASRLGGLYEQYF
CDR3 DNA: TGTGCCAGCAGACTCGGGGGACTCTACGAGCAGTACTTC

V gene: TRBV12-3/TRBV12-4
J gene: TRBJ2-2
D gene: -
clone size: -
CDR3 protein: CASRNRTVAGELFF
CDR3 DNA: TGTGCCAGCAGAAATAGGACAGTTGCCGGGGAGCTGTTTTTT

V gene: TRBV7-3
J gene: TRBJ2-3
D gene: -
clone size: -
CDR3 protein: CASRPKGQDTQYF
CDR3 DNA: TGTGCCAGCAGACCTAAAGGCCAAGATACGCAGTATTTT

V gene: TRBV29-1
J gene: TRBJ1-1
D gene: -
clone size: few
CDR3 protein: CSVESGPGAFF
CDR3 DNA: TGCAGCGTTGAGTCAGGCCCGGGGGCTTTCTTT

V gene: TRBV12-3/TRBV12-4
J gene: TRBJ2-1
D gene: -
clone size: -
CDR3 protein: CASSFFAPLEQFF
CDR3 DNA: TGTGCCAGCAGTTTTTTTGCCCCGCTGGAGCAGTTCTTC

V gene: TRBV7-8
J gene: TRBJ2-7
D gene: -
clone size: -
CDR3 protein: CASSLLNRAFHHEQYF
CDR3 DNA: TGTGCCAGCAGCCTTTTAAACAGGGCATTTCACCACGAGCAGTACTTC

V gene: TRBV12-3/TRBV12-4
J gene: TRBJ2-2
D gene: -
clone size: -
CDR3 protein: CASSPRGTLGTGELFF
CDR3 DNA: TGTGCCAGCAGTCCACGCGGGACGCTGGGCACCGGGGAGCTGTTTTTT

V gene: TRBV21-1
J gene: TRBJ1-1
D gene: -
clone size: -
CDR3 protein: CASSKPQGNTEAFF
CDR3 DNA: TGTGCCAGCAGCAAACCCCAGGGGAACACTGAAGCTTTCTTT

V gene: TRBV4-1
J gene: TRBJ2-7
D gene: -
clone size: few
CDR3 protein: CASSQEGRGEQYF
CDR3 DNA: TGCGCCAGCAGCCAAGAAGGCCGAGGCGAGCAGTACTTC

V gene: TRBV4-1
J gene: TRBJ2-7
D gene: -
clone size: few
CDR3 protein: CASSQVKDSYEQYF
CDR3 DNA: TGCGCCAGCAGCCAAGTTAAGGATTCCTACGAGCAGTACTTC

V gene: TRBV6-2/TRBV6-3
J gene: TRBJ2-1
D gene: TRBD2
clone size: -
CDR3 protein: CASSLLAGGIYNEQFF
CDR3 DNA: TGTGCCAGCAGTTTACTAGCGGGGGGAATCTACAATGAGCAGTTCTTC